The 14 T cell receptor beta chains below come from one sample, sequenced in a study of T cells in Graves' hyperthyroidism and ophthalmopathy (dated by TCRdb to 2018 to 2020). Library preparation was by multiplex PCR. Sequencing was carried out with an Illumina HiSeq 2000. The TCR beta CDR3 regions were amplified from the RNA transcripts. The TCR CDR3 was subjected to a first round of RT-PCR using the HTBI primer set and the Qiagen OneStep RT-PCR kit. The public sequencing data were trimmed at Q25 with fastp and processed into clonotypes with MiXCR by TCRdb, which kept only in-frame beta chains. Rows are unified per CDR3 protein, each entry keeping the most common DNA and genes. This sample holds about 620,000 distinct CDR3 sequences; roughly 16% were observed only once. Together, the top ten hold 3.5% to 4% of the sample. Source material: blood. These TCRs come from a woman under 40 with Graves' hyperthyroidism.

In its sample, this clonotype was seen a few times. At one end, the junction sequence differs from germline, possibly due to a read error. The gene calls are TRBV30 and TRBJ2-4; D unresolved. The CDR3 loop spans 14 amino acids. Germline lookup yields CDR1 GTSNPN and CDR2 SVGIG (reference sequence). CDR3 coding DNA: TGTGCCTGGACTCCTTACTTAGCCAAAAACATTCGGTACTTC. Its protein is CAWTPYLAKNIRYF.

The chain combines TRBV9 with TRBJ1-1, with 10 bases that match TRBD1. CDR3 length: 14 amino acids. The V gene's germline CDR1 is SGDLS and CDR2 YYNGEE. The J segment lost 3 bases and the V segment lost 3 bases, leaving 2 bases of the junction unmatched. CDR3: CASSETGGHTEAFF. The CDR3 region has the DNA TGTGCCAGCAGCGAGACAGGGGGCCACACTGAAGCTTTCTTT.

This clonotype was seen repeatedly, ten times or more. The junction and the germline gene differ at one end; a read error may be behind it. The gene calls are TRBV7-2 and TRBJ1-5; D is undetermined. This CDR3 has 14 residues. Germline V gene sequence: CDR1 SGHTA, CDR2 FQGNSA. Here the CDR3 reads CASSLGPSNQPQHF. CDR3 coding DNA: TGTGCCAGCAGTTTAGGGCCTAGCAATCAGCCCCAGCATTTT.

The J gene is TRBJ2-6, the V gene TRBV9; D is uncertain. Trimming removed 4 bases from V and 3 bases from J, with 14 bases in between. This CDR3 comprises 16 residues. Germline assignment: CDR1 SGDLS and CDR2 YYNGEE. The CDR3 region is CASSPGLGVGANVLTF. In DNA, the CDR3 is TGTGCCAGCAGCCCGGGTTTGGGTGTTGGGGCCAACGTCCTGACTTTC.

There are a few counts of this clonotype. The genes are TRBV18 and TRBJ2-3, with 8 bases aligning to TRBD1. The CDR3 has 16 amino acids. Trimming took 0 bases from V and 3 from J; bases not matched to a gene: 5. Germline CDR1 KGHSH, CDR2 LQKENI. The CDR3 loop reads CASSPPRRGQTDTQYF. CDR3 sequence (DNA): TGTGCCAGCTCACCACCGCGCAGGGGGCAGACAGATACGCAGTATTTT.

The table lists this clonotype with a few counts. In DNA form, the CDR3 reads TGTGCCAGCAGTTCACCAGGACGGACAGGGAACTACGAGCAGTACTTC. Amino acids: CASSSPGRTGNYEQYF. The chain employs TRBV11-3 and TRBJ2-7, with 8 bases matching TRBD1. Germline loops: CDR1 SGHNT, CDR2 YENEEA. This CDR3 contains 16 residues. After removal of 6 bases from V and 3 bases from J, the junction contained 13 bases not matched to a gene.

This clonotype has ten or more counts. The chain combines TRBV29-1 with TRBJ2-7, with D maybe TRBD2 (6 bases). The CDR3 sequence is 16 residues long. V was pared by 6 bases and J by 0 bases, with 21 bases between. Germline-derived CDR1 and CDR2 are SQVTM and ANQGSEA. This CDR3 reads CSVNLLAAQSSYEQYF. In nucleotides, the CDR3 is TGCAGCGTAAACTTATTAGCGGCACAGAGCTCCTACGAGCAGTACTTC.

This clonotype turned up a few times. This chain links TRBV28 with TRBJ2-1; D is unclear. The ends were cut back, 1 base at V and 7 bases at J, with 17 bases in the middle. Germline lookup yields CDR1 MDHEN and CDR2 SYDVKM. The CDR3 totals 16 residues. This CDR3 is CASSLYQEGRLNEQFF. The DNA for the CDR3 is TGTGCCAGCAGTTTATATCAGGAAGGCAGATTAAATGAGCAGTTCTTC.

The chain uses TRBV7-2 and TRBJ2-1, with 9 bases fitting TRBD1. The CDR3 spans 15 residues. The ends lost 6 bases at V and 9 bases at J; junction bases unmatched: 12. The germline gives CDR1 SGHTA, CDR2 FQGNSA. Written as DNA, the CDR3 is TGTGCCAGCAGGGACGGGACAGGGAGTATAGGTGAGCAGTTCTTC. It encodes CASRDGTGSIGEQFF.

This clonotype was picked up a small number of times. The chain joins TRBV6-1 to TRBJ2-5, with 10 nucleotides matching TRBD1. Per germline, CDR1 MNHNS and CDR2 SASEGT. The CDR3 is made up of 15 amino acids. After removal of 4 bases from V and 3 bases from J, the junction contained 5 bases not matched to a gene. CDR3 bases: TGTGCCAGCAGTGTCGGGACAGGGGCTGAAGAGACCCAGTACTTC. Encoded protein: CASSVGTGAEETQYF.

The chain carries TRBV10-3 and TRBJ1-1, with D hard to call. V lost 0 bases to trimming and J lost 2 bases, with 7 bases between them. Germline assignment: CDR1 ENHRY and CDR2 SYGVKD. The CDR3 sequence is 14 residues long. CDR3 protein: CAISESGSNTEAFF. DNA for the CDR3: TGTGCCATCAGTGAGTCGGGCAGTAACACTGAAGCTTTCTTT.

Many counts were recorded for this clonotype. The CDR3 nucleotides are TGTGCCAGCAGCTTTAAGTATGGACTCTATGGCTACACCTTC. It yields the protein CASSFKYGLYGYTF. This chain connects TRBV7-8 to TRBJ1-2; D gene ambiguous. The CDR3 is 14 residues long. The V end was cut by 3 bases, the J end by 4 bases, with 12 bases between. The germline V gene encodes CDR1 SGHVS and CDR2 FQNEAQ.

The chain recombines TRBV11-3 with TRBJ2-1, with a weak D call TRBD2 (5 bases). Germline-derived CDR1 and CDR2 are SGHNT and YENEEA. The CDR3 covers 15 residues. The V end was cut by 5 bases, the J end by 0 bases, with 11 bases between. CDR3 DNA sequence: TGTGCCAGCAGCCCCGGACGGGGCTCCTACAATGAGCAGTTCTTC. The encoded protein is CASSPGRGSYNEQFF.

The chain links TRBV14 to TRBJ1-1, with no clear D. Trimming stripped 0 bases from V and 0 bases from J, with 8 bases between. Germline CDR1 and CDR2: SGHDN and FVKESK. The CDR3 spans 15 residues. In DNA, the CDR3 is TGTGCCAGCAGCCAAGAAGCCCTCATGAACACTGAAGCTTTCTTT. It translates to CASSQEALMNTEAFF. Supplemented by reference TRBV14 and TRBJ1-1, the full variable domain reads EAGVTQFPSHSVIEKGQTVTLRCDPISGHDNLYWYRRVMGKEIKFLLHFVKESKQDESGMPNNRFLAERTGGTYSTLKVQPAELEDSGVYFCASSQEALMNTEAFFGQGTRLTVV.